Here is one T cell receptor (beta chain) with its context. Its cognate antigen has yet to be identified. Within one base of it there is no much larger clone, and no base qualities were kept. The source of the sample is a study of blood T cell repertoires in COVID-19 (dated by TCRdb to 2018 to 2020). Background on the whole study: Collaborator samples came from the United States, Italy and Spain and covered acute and convalescent phases of COVID-19. Deeply sampled blood TCRbeta repertoires from subjects exposed to, actively infected with, or recovered from COVID-19 were included in the dataset. Where available, HLA class I and class II types were obtained from metadata supplied by the sample provider rather than from assay-based typing. The material from the prospective study consisted of cDNA or gDNA derived from T cells, B-cell-depleted T cells, or PBMCs. The repertoires were released in a freely available public database meant as a resource for research on the immune response to SARS-CoV-2. Samples were obtained from the ongoing ImmuneRACE study (first 160 participants) and from 1,000 to 1,500 subjects provided by 6 global collaborators. A de-identified subject ID, COVID-19 status, age in years and sex were almost always included in the sample metadata. General findings and caveats noted by the study authors: The quantity of clinical and demographic metadata differed by source and by participant and was supplied without curation.

TCRbeta CDR3 regions were amplified from genomic DNA by means of the immunoSEQ Assay, a bias-controlled multiplex PCR. The study's own analysis went as follows. The number of nucleated cells in each sample was estimated by amplification of reference gene primers within the assay. To quantify the absolute abundance of each unique TCRbeta CDR3 rearrangement, sequence reads were collapsed and filtered. Productive Simpson clonality was computed per sample as the square root of Simpson's diversity index over productive rearrangements. TCRdb limited this immuneACCESS table to in-frame rearrangements with V and J called. A share of clones is missing; checked studies link under half to unresolved V genes, and the rest is unexplained. V and J calls and clone size follow that table, whereas D and trimming were derived from the DNA. This sample comprises 150,000 to 200,000 clones, 86% of them detected only once. The top ten clonotypes cover around 0.99% of the sample.

V is clipped by 3 bases and J by 1 base, and the sequence between their germline boundaries is 12 bases long. CDR1 WNHNN and CDR2 SYGVQD were looked up in the germline V gene (reference sequence). Counted from cysteine to phenylalanine, this CDR3 has 15 amino acids. Kept here is only the CDR3 DNA, which spans 45 bases and is read in frame from base 1. Collaborating institutions collected whole blood in K2EDTA tubes following their own protocols. For TCRbeta analysis, collaborators shipped samples as frozen whole blood, isolated PBMCs, or DNA extracted from either of those sample types. The TCR sequence derives from a man aged 18 to 35 with acute or convalescent COVID-19. The chain was built from TRBV10-1 and TRBJ1-2; the D gene is perhaps TRBD1, on 5 matching bases. The sequenced sample consisted of peripheral blood. CDR3 region: CASSDGRGNNYGYTF. The bases read TGCGCCAGCAGTGATGGGCGGGGGAATAACTATGGCTACACCTTC.